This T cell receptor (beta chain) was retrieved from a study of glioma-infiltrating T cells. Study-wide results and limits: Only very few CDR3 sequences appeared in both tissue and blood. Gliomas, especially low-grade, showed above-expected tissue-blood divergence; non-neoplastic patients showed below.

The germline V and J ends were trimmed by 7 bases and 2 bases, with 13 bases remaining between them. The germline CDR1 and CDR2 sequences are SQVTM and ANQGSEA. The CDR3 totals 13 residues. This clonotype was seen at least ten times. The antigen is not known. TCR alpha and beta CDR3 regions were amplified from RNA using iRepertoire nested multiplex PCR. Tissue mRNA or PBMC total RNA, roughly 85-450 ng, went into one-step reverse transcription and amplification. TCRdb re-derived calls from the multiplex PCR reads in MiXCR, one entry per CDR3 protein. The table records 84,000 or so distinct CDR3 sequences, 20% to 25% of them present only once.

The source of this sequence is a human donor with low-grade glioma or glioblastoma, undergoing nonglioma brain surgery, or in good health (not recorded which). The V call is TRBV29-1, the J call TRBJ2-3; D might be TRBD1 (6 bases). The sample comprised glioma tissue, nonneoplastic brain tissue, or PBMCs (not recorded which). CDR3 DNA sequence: TGCAGCGGTACAACAGGGCCCACAGATACGCAGTATTTT. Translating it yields CSGTTGPTDTQYF.